This section outlines one T cell receptor beta chain sequence together with its context. Its antigen is not identified. One end of the junction fails to match germline, which may point to a read error. Separate from the approximately 700-subject first cohort was the approximately 130-subject validation cohort, to which the donors belonged. The data derive from a study of cytomegalovirus exposure and HLA in healthy donors. General observations from the study: The study recorded 150 to 200 TCR beta chains that were cytomegalovirus-associated. Researchers reported that a few CMV-associated chains were confirmed in vitro as CMV antigen-specific.

Germline-derived CDR1 and CDR2 are SGHTA and FQGTGA. The CDR3 has 15 residues. Libraries were prepared by immunoSEQ multiplex PCR; TCRdb keeps only in-frame clonotypes and omits some of them. This table has around 61,000 clones, 90% to 95% appearing once. This TCR was sampled from a young man in good health and CMV-seronegative. The gene calls are TRBV7-3 and TRBJ2-3; 7 nucleotides match TRBD1. Input material: PBMCs. CDR3 in DNA: TGTGCCAGCAGCCTAACAGGGGCTTGGGCAGATACGCAGTATTTT. This sequence encodes CASSLTGAWADTQYF.